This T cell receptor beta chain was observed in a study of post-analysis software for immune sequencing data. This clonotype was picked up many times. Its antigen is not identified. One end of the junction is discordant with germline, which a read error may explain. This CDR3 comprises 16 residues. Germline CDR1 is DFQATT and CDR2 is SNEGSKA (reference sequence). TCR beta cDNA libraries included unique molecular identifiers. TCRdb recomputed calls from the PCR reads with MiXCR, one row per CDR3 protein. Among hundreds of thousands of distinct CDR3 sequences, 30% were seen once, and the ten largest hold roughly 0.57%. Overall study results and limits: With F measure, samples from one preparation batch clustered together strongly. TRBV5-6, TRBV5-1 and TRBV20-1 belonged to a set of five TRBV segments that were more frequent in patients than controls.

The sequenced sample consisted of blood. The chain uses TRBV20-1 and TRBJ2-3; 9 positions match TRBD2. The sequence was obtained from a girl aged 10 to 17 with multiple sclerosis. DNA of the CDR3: TGCAGTACTAGAGGAGTAGCGGGGGTCACTACAGATACGCAGTATTTT. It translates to CSTRGVAGVTTDTQYF.